Listed below are T cell receptor beta chains from one sample, sequenced in a study of cytomegalovirus exposure and HLA in healthy donors. Produced via immunoSEQ multiplex PCR; TCRdb's table is partial and in-frame only. This table has 150,000 to 250,000 clones, roughly 81% appearing once. Material: PBMCs. These receptors originate from a woman aged 30 to 39 in good health and CMV-seronegative. Both conserved end residues are part of each CDR3. D genes are given only for firm matches. Some rows have no size entry. The others give once, few or many, or a class for an expanded clone.

CASSLGPTGGNEQFF	TGTGCCAGCAGCTTAGGCCCCACAGGGGGCAATGAGCAGTTCTTC	medium-sized	15	TRBD1	TRBV11-3	TRBJ2-1
CASSLESTYLEQYF	TGCGCCAGCAGCTTGGAATCTACTTATCTCGAGCAGTACTTC	once	14	.	TRBV5-1	TRBJ2-7
CASSDPGQNLNTEAFF	TGTGCCAGCAGTGATCCGGGACAGAACCTGAACACTGAAGCTTTCTTT	.	16	TRBD1	TRBV25-1	TRBJ1-1
CASSFTGRGTDTQYF	TGTGCCAGCAGCTTTACGGGCAGGGGGACAGATACGCAGTATTTT	.	15	TRBD1	TRBV11-2	TRBJ2-3
CSVELGSLSGANVLTF	TGCAGCGTTGAACTGGGCTCCCTCTCTGGGGCCAACGTCCTGACTTTC	.	16	.	TRBV29-1	TRBJ2-6
CAASGGHNTGELFF	TGTGCCGCTAGTGGCGGCCACAATACCGGGGAGCTGTTTTTT	.	14	.	TRBV19	TRBJ2-2
CASSVEGQSNEKLFF	TGTGCCAGCAGCGTAGAGGGACAGTCTAATGAAAAACTGTTTTTT	.	15	TRBD1	TRBV9	TRBJ1-4
CAWKPGNAPGELFF	TGTGCCTGGAAACCCGGGAACGCCCCCGGGGAGCTGTTTTTT	.	14	.	TRBV30	TRBJ2-2
CASSESRRGYSSSYEQYF	TGTGCCAGCAGTGAAAGTAGGAGGGGCTATTCAAGCTCCTACGAGCAGTACTTC	few	18	.	TRBV6-1	TRBJ2-7
CASSQVVADYGYTF	TGTGCCAGCAGCCAAGTTGTGGCAGACTATGGCTACACCTTC	.	14	.	TRBV4-2	TRBJ1-2
CASSLAKQGLDYNEQFF	TGCGCCAGCAGCTTGGCCAAGCAGGGTCTAGATTACAATGAGCAGTTCTTC	.	17	.	TRBV5-1	TRBJ2-1
CASDRGGEQYF	TGTGCCTCGGACAGGGGGGGCGAGCAGTACTTC	.	11	TRBD1	TRBV30	TRBJ2-7
CASRAGRETQYF	TGTGCCAGCAGAGCAGGGAGGGAGACCCAGTACTTC	few	12	.	TRBV28	TRBJ2-5
CASSVASGSSNEQFF	TGTGCCAGCAGCGTAGCTAGCGGGAGTAGCAATGAGCAGTTCTTC	.	15	TRBD2	TRBV9	TRBJ2-1
CASSSSGRLGEQYF	TGTGCCAGCAGCTCTAGCGGGAGACTCGGCGAGCAGTACTTC	.	14	TRBD2	TRBV5-4	TRBJ2-7
CASMPRGQSEKLFF	TGTGCCAGCATGCCCAGGGGCCAGAGTGAAAAACTGTTTTTT	.	14	.	TRBV7-2	TRBJ1-4
CASSHRGIYGYTF	TGCGCCAGCAGCCACAGGGGGATCTATGGCTACACCTTC	.	13	TRBD1	TRBV4-1	TRBJ1-2
CASSGTTNYGYTF	TGTGCCAGCTCTGGGACAACTAACTATGGCTACACCTTC	.	13	.	TRBV6-1	TRBJ1-2
CASSDRAGTQYF	TGTGCCAGCAGTGACAGGGCAGGTACGCAGTATTTT	.	12	.	TRBV6-1	TRBJ2-3
CASSLSGGYTDTQYF	TGTGCCAGCAGCCTTAGCGGGGGTTACACAGATACGCAGTATTTT	.	15	TRBD2	TRBV4-2	TRBJ2-3
CASSLTSNYGYTF	TGTGCCAGCAGCTTGACAAGTAACTATGGCTACACCTTC	.	13	.	TRBV7-2	TRBJ1-2
CASSPNRVQTEAFF	TGTGCCAGCTCACCAAACAGGGTACAGACTGAAGCTTTCTTT	.	14	.	TRBV18	TRBJ1-1
CASSIERSGELFF	TGTGCCAGTAGTATAGAGAGATCCGGGGAGCTGTTTTTT	.	13	.	TRBV19	TRBJ2-2
CASSEERVSNQPQHF	TGTGCCAGCAGTGAAGAGAGGGTTAGCAATCAGCCCCAGCATTTT	many	15	.	TRBV6-1	TRBJ1-5
CASKAAGVGNEQFF	TGCGCCAGCAAAGCAGCGGGAGTCGGCAATGAGCAGTTCTTC	once	14	TRBD2	TRBV5-1	TRBJ2-1
CASSFAGGTSYEQYF	TGTGCCAGCAGTTTCGCAGGGGGGACCTCCTACGAGCAGTACTTC	.	15	.	TRBV6-5	TRBJ2-7
CASSLAGTSKNEQFF	TGTGCCAGCAGCTTAGCCGGGACTAGCAAGAATGAGCAGTTCTTC	few	15	TRBD2	TRBV7-2	TRBJ2-1
CASSLGPREKLFF	TGTGCCAGCAGCTTAGGGCCCCGTGAAAAACTGTTTTTT	.	13	.	TRBV7-3	TRBJ1-4
CASSPRTGEDQPQHF	TGTGCCAGCTCCCCGCGGACAGGGGAAGATCAGCCCCAGCATTTT	.	15	TRBD1	TRBV18	TRBJ1-5
CASTDTGGNNEQFF	TGTGCCAGCACCGACACGGGGGGGAACAATGAGCAGTTCTTC	.	14	TRBD2	TRBV6-5	TRBJ2-1
CATSKQHGYTF	TGTGCCACTTCGAAACAGCATGGCTACACCTTC	.	11	.	TRBV6-9	TRBJ1-2
CASSLRGTDQPQHF	TGTGCCAGCAGCCTAAGGGGGACCGATCAGCCCCAGCATTTT	.	14	.	TRBV14	TRBJ1-5
CASSSTGSPEQYF	TGTGCCAGCAGCTCCACTGGTTCCCCCGAGCAGTACTTC	.	13	.	TRBV7-9	TRBJ2-7
CASSPHLARGETQYF	TGCGCCAGCAGCCCCCACTTGGCCAGGGGAGAGACCCAGTACTTC	.	15	.	TRBV5-1	TRBJ2-5
CAISESDRVFLNTEAFF	TGTGCCATCAGTGAGTCGGACAGGGTCTTCTTGAACACTGAAGCTTTCTTT	once	17	TRBD1	TRBV10-3	TRBJ1-1
CATSSDRFGNQPQHF	TGTGCCACCAGCAGTGACAGGTTCGGCAATCAGCCCCAGCATTTT	.	15	.	TRBV15	TRBJ1-5
CASSRQPWDTQYF	TGTGCCAGTAGTCGACAGCCATGGGATACGCAGTATTTT	once	13	.	TRBV19	TRBJ2-3
CASRQGAGNTIYF	TGTGCCAGCAGACAGGGAGCTGGAAACACCATATATTTT	once	13	.	TRBV7-9	TRBJ1-3
CASSQGTGGLPYEQYF	TGCGCCAGCAGCCAAGGGACGGGAGGCCTCCCCTACGAGCAGTACTTC	.	16	TRBD2	TRBV4-1	TRBJ2-7
CASTIAGRNTGELFF	TGTGCCAGCACCATAGCGGGACGGAACACCGGGGAGCTGTTTTTT	.	15	TRBD2	TRBV2	TRBJ2-2
CASSRTGGNSPLHF	TGTGCCAGCAGTCGGACAGGGGGCAATTCACCCCTCCACTTT	.	14	TRBD1	TRBV27	TRBJ1-6
CASSLAGTSGGAGEYF	TGTGCCAGCAGCTTAGCCGGGACTAGCGGGGGGGCCGGGGAGTACTTC	.	16	TRBD2	TRBV7-9	TRBJ2-5
CSVEAQEGSNEQYF	TGCAGCGTTGAAGCCCAAGAAGGGAGCAACGAGCAGTACTTC	.	14	.	TRBV29-1	TRBJ2-7
CASSASGGYTEAFF	TGTGCCAGCAGTGCCTCAGGGGGCTACACTGAAGCTTTCTTT	.	14	TRBD1	TRBV6-1	TRBJ1-1
CASSLVRAGGTEAFF	TGTGCCAGCAGCTTAGTTCGGGCGGGAGGAACTGAAGCTTTCTTT	few	15	.	TRBV11-2	TRBJ1-1
CASSSPGLAYEQYF	TGTGCCAGCAGCTCCCCGGGACTAGCGTACGAGCAGTACTTC	.	14	TRBD2	TRBV7-9	TRBJ2-7
CASSAQGARGTGELFF	TGTGCCAGCAGTGCCCAGGGGGCGCGGGGCACCGGGGAGCTGTTTTTT	.	16	TRBD1	TRBV25-1	TRBJ2-2
CASSRTGGEDEAFF	TGTGCCAGCAGCAGGACAGGGGGCGAAGATGAAGCTTTCTTT	.	14	TRBD1	TRBV9	TRBJ1-1
CSVDLGRGPEAYGYTF	TGCAGCGTTGATCTAGGCAGGGGGCCGGAGGCCTATGGCTACACCTTC	.	16	TRBD1	TRBV29-1	TRBJ1-2
CASSVAYGDTSGTDTQYF	TGTGCCAGCAGCGTAGCTTACGGTGATACTAGCGGCACAGATACGCAGTATTTT	.	18	TRBD2	TRBV9	TRBJ2-3
CASSKLGLSYNEQFF	TGTGCCAGCAGCAAATTGGGGCTGTCCTACAATGAGCAGTTCTTC	.	15	.	TRBV21-1	TRBJ2-1
CASSPRNPGFAGGPNEQFF	TGTGCCAGCAGCCCCCGTAACCCCGGATTCGCGGGGGGGCCCAATGAGCAGTTCTTC	.	19	TRBD2	TRBV7-9	TRBJ2-1
CASRTDRRNSPLHF	TGTGCCAGCAGGACGGACAGGCGAAATTCACCCCTCCACTTT	.	14	TRBD1	TRBV27	TRBJ1-6
CAWAPGQAYEKLFF	TGTGCCTGGGCCCCGGGACAGGCTTATGAAAAACTGTTTTTT	.	14	TRBD1	TRBV30	TRBJ1-4
CASRSGTSGRYEQYF	TGTGCCAGCAGATCTGGGACTAGCGGGAGGTACGAGCAGTACTTC	few	15	TRBD2	TRBV5-4	TRBJ2-7